The 27 T cell receptor beta chains reported below all come from one sample, sequenced in a study of shared clonotypes between healthy human individuals. TCRdb keeps only in-frame clones here, not all; method: immunoSEQ multiplex PCR. The sample lists some 2,000,000 clones, 90% to 97% occurring once. Sequenced material: naive CD4+ T cells sorted from blood. Subset specified: CD45RA+ positively selected. These receptor sequences come from a man between 18 and 35 years old in good health.

The chain combines TRBV19 with TRBJ1-1, with D hard to call. Trimming stripped 5 bases from V and 1 base from J, with 8 bases between. Germline loops: CDR1 LNHDA, CDR2 SQIVND (reference sequence). The CDR3 contains 13 residues. CDR3 sequence (DNA): TGTGCCAGTAGTGACGTCTCGAACACTGAAGCTTTCTTT. This translates into CASSDVSNTEAFF.

The J gene is TRBJ2-5, the V gene TRBV7-9; 8 bases are shared with TRBD1. Germline V CDR1 and CDR2: SEHNR, FQNEAQ (reference sequence). The CDR3 loop spans 14 amino acids. V shed 6 bases, J shed 5 bases, and the junction held 8 bases outside the gene matches. For the CDR3, the DNA is TGTGCCAGCAGGACGGACAGGGCAGTGGAGACCCAGTACTTC. This sequence encodes CASRTDRAVETQYF.

V usage is TRBV6-4 and J usage is TRBJ1-6, with D maybe TRBD1 (5 bases). Per germline, CDR1 MRHNA and CDR2 SNTAGT. V lost 6 bases to trimming and J lost 3 bases, with 9 bases between them. CDR3 length equals 14 residues. In nucleotides, the CDR3 is TGTGCCAGCAGAGACGGGGGCTATAATTCACCCCTCCACTTT. Its protein is CASRDGGYNSPLHF.

With respect to this clone: The identical CDR3 is also encoded by other nucleotide sequences in the sample. The rearrangement links TRBV6-1 to TRBJ2-7; D tentatively reads TRBD1 or TRBD2 (5 bases each). The V and J ends lost 2 bases and 2 bases respectively, with 10 bases between them. In germline, CDR1 is MNHNS, CDR2 SASEGT. The CDR3 covers 14 residues. CDR3 coding DNA: TGTGCCAGCAGTGAAACGGGACCCCCCTACGAGCAGTACTTC. Translated, it gives CASSETGPPYEQYF.

Of note for this clone: The sample has other DNA sequences that encode this CDR3 too. The rearrangement joins TRBV28 to TRBJ2-2; 10 nucleotides match TRBD1. The V and J ends lost 5 bases and 4 bases, in that order; junction bases with no gene match: 1. Germline V gives CDR1 MDHEN, CDR2 SYDVKM. The CDR3 consists of 14 residues. In DNA, the CDR3 is TGTGCCAGCAGTCGGACAGGGGGCACCGGGGAGCTGTTTTTT. Translating it yields CASSRTGGTGELFF.

V is TRBV5-6 and J is TRBJ2-5, with 10 bases matching TRBD1. The CDR3 sequence is 13 residues long. The germline gives CDR1 SGHDT, CDR2 YYEEEE. V trimming: 3 bases; J trimming: 4 bases; junction bases outside the gene matches: 0. The CDR3 sequence is CASSWDRGETQYF. The CDR3 DNA follows: TGTGCCAGCAGCTGGGACAGGGGAGAGACCCAGTACTTC.

This chain joins TRBV29-1 and TRBJ2-1, with TRBD2 as a possible D gene (5 bases). CDR3 length: 11 residues. Germline CDR1 is SQVTM and CDR2 is ANQGSEA. Trimming took 8 bases from V and 6 from J, leaving 11 bases between them. CDR3 in DNA: TGCAGCCAAAGCCGGGGCAATGAGCAGTTCTTC. This gives the protein CSQSRGNEQFF.

The chain couples TRBV6-6 to TRBJ2-7; unclear D gene. The CDR3 spans 12 residues. The germline CDR1 and CDR2 sequences are MNHNY and SVGAGI (reference sequence). Trimming cost V 4 bases and J 0 bases, with 4 bases left between them. Written as DNA, the CDR3 is TGTGCCAGCAGTTCGATCTCCTACGAGCAGTACTTC. It codes for CASSSISYEQYF.

The rearrangement links TRBV7-6 to TRBJ1-5; D is ambiguous. With 0 bases removed from V and 5 bases from J, the gap between germline ends came to 5 bases. The CDR3 runs to 13 residues. Germline CDR1 is SGHVS and CDR2 is FNYEAQ. The DNA of the CDR3 is TGTGCCAGCAGCTTAGCGAGGGATCAGCCCCAGCATTTT. Translation: CASSLARDQPQHF.

This clone was seen only a few times. The identical CDR3 is also encoded by other nucleotide sequences in the sample. The chain carries TRBV10-3 and TRBJ2-7; weak D call: TRBD2 (5 bases). Germline V lookup: CDR1 ENHRY, CDR2 SYGVKD. The CDR3 runs 12 residues. Trimming left V 7 bases short and J 0 bases short, with 7 bases between. CDR3 amino acids: CAIKGSSYEQYF. DNA of the CDR3: TGTGCCATCAAAGGGAGCTCCTACGAGCAGTACTTC.

The V and J genes are TRBV6-5 and TRBJ1-6; 10 nucleotides match TRBD1. This CDR3 is built from 15 residues. V gave up 8 bases and J gave up 15 bases; unmatched junction bases: 16. CDR1 MNHEY and CDR2 SVGAGI come from the germline V gene. CDR3 loop: CASGETPSTGGLLHF. DNA for the CDR3: TGTGCCAGCGGCGAAACCCCTTCGACAGGGGGCCTCCTCCACTTT.

The chain combines TRBV28 with TRBJ2-7; 9 bases line up with TRBD2. The length of the CDR3 is 15 residues. Germline-derived CDR1 and CDR2 are MDHEN and SYDVKM. The J segment lost 7 bases and the V segment lost 5 bases, leaving 12 bases of the junction unmatched. The CDR3 nucleotides read TGTGCCAGCAGTCCGCCTAGCGGGGAGGGGGAGGAGCAGTACTTC. It specifies CASSPPSGEGEEQYF. The complete variable domain, with remaining parts taken from reference TRBV28 and TRBJ2-7, reads DVKVTQSSRYLVKRTGEKVFLECVQDMDHENMFWYRQDPGLGLRLIYFSYDVKMKEKGDIPEGYSVSREKKERFSLILESASTNQTSMYLCASSPPSGEGEEQYFGPGTRLTVT.

V gene TRBV2 combines with J gene TRBJ1-5; 11 bases fit TRBD1. V gave up 7 bases and J gave up 0 bases; unmatched junction bases: 5. Germline V gene sequence: CDR1 SNHLY, CDR2 FYNNEI. CDR3 length equals 16 residues. The CDR3 loop is CASKGTGGGSNQPQHF. CDR3 nucleotides: TGTGCCAGCAAAGGGACAGGGGGTGGTAGCAATCAGCCCCAGCATTTT.

For this clone: Distinct nucleotide sequences in the sample also encode this CDR3. This chain uses TRBV27 with TRBJ1-2; D possibly corresponds to TRBD1 (5 bases). Germline CDR1 and CDR2: MNHEY and SMNVEV (reference sequence). The V and J ends lost 6 bases and 1 base respectively, with 9 bases between them. The CDR3 totals 13 residues. CDR3: CASSPQGNYGYTF. CDR3 DNA: TGTGCCAGCAGCCCCCAGGGTAACTATGGCTACACCTTC.

This clone was observed a single time. The chain employs TRBV11-3 and TRBJ2-2, with 9 positions matching TRBD1. V dropped 6 bases and J dropped 6; count of bases not matched to a gene: 5. Germline V lookup: CDR1 SGHNT, CDR2 YENEEA. The CDR3 contains 14 residues. The CDR3 sequence is CASSQQGAAGELFF. DNA of the CDR3: TGTGCCAGCAGTCAACAGGGGGCGGCCGGGGAGCTGTTTTTT.

The chain is built from TRBV18 and TRBJ1-1, with D perhaps TRBD1 (5 bases). The germline V gene has CDR1 KGHSH and CDR2 LQKENI. The V end was cut by 6 bases, the J end by 6 bases, with 14 bases between. The CDR3 covers 13 residues. The CDR3 is CASSGTLEAEAFF. The CDR3, as DNA: TGTGCCAGCTCGGGGACTTTGGAGGCTGAAGCTTTCTTT.

Of note for this clone: At one boundary the junction diverges from the germline segment, which might be a read error. The chain combines TRBV9 with TRBJ2-1; 7 bases fit TRBD2. The CDR3 contains 16 residues. CDR1 is SGDLS, CDR2 YYNGEE, per germline. This CDR3 is CASSVEDSGSFNEQFF. The CDR3 DNA reads TGTGCCAGCAGCGTAGAGGATAGCGGGTCCTTCAATGAGCAGTTCTTC.

The gene calls are TRBV6-1 and TRBJ1-4; no firm D call. This CDR3 has 14 amino acids. Trimming removed 7 bases from V and 8 bases from J, with 17 bases in between. The V gene's germline CDR1 is MNHNS and CDR2 SASEGT. In DNA, the CDR3 is TGTGCCAGCACCCTTGTCCCCCTGGGGGAAAAACTGTTTTTT. Amino acids: CASTLVPLGEKLFF.

This clone was seen a single time. The chain links TRBV9 to TRBJ2-4, with 11 bases that match TRBD2. Germline CDR1 is SGDLS and CDR2 is YYNGEE. The CDR3 spans 17 residues. V was clipped by 4 bases and J by 6 bases; unmatched bases: 12. CDR3: CASSTGGLAGGGNIQYF. For the CDR3, the DNA is TGTGCCAGCAGCACGGGGGGTCTAGCGGGAGGCGGAAACATTCAGTACTTC.

The rearrangement uses TRBV19 and TRBJ2-7, with D maybe TRBD1 (5 bases). The CDR3 runs 13 residues. Germline CDR1 and CDR2: LNHDA and SQIVND (reference sequence). V was clipped by 4 bases and J by 5 bases, with 12 bases between them. DNA for the CDR3: TGTGCCAGTAGTACCTACGACAGAAACGAGCAGTACTTC. This gives the protein CASSTYDRNEQYF.

The chain joins TRBV4-1 to TRBJ1-2; unclear D gene. The V end was cut by 0 bases, the J end by 8 bases, with 13 bases between. Germline assignment: CDR1 MGHRA and CDR2 YSYEKL. CDR3 length: 14 residues. The DNA for the CDR3 is TGCGCCAGCAGCCAAGAAAACACATTCGCGGGCTACACCTTC. The encoded protein is CASSQENTFAGYTF.

The chain links TRBV5-6 to TRBJ2-7; D is unresolved. Deletions cut 1 base from V and 6 bases from J, with 8 bases between. CDR1 and CDR2 from the germline V gene are SGHDT and YYEEEE. CDR3 length: 12 residues. The CDR3 loop reads CASSLSDIEQYF. CDR3 nucleotide sequence: TGTGCCAGCAGCTTGAGCGACATCGAGCAGTACTTC.

CDR3 in amino acids: CASSLQGLGNTGELFF. In nucleotides, the CDR3 is TGTGCCAGCAGCTTACAGGGTTTAGGGAACACCGGGGAGCTGTTTTTT. The chain joins TRBV5-6 to TRBJ2-2; D may be TRBD1 (6 bases). The germline V and J ends were trimmed by 2 bases and 1 base, with 12 bases remaining between them. The CDR3 contains 16 residues. CDR1 is SGHDT and CDR2 is YYEEEE in the germline V gene.

This sequence joins TRBV4-3 and TRBJ2-1, with TRBD2 matching 10 bases. CDR3 length: 18 residues. Germline CDR1 reads LGHNA; CDR2 reads YSLEER. Losses at the gene ends were 1 base for V and 4 bases for J; bases not matched to a gene: 10. The CDR3 sequence: CASSQGVLAGGVYNEQFF. DNA for the CDR3: TGCGCCAGCAGCCAAGGGGTCTTAGCGGGAGGAGTGTACAATGAGCAGTTCTTC.

The chain combines TRBV4-3 with TRBJ1-5, with 7 bases lining up with TRBD1. Looked up from germline, CDR1 is LGHNA and CDR2 is YSLEER. The CDR3 contains 15 residues. J lost 5 bases, V lost 1 base, and 5 bases had no gene match. CDR3 nucleotides: TGCGCCAGCAGCCAAGGACAGGGATCACATCAGCCCCAGCATTTT. This translates into CASSQGQGSHQPQHF.

The V and J genes are TRBV18 and TRBJ1-3, with D possibly TRBD1 on 5 matching bases. CDR1 and CDR2 from the germline V gene are KGHSH and LQKENI. Trimming took 5 bases from V and 0 from J, leaving 11 bases between them. This CDR3 is built from 15 residues. The CDR3 DNA reads TGTGCCAGCTCAACGGGACCGAACTCTGGAAACACCATATATTTT. Translation: CASSTGPNSGNTIYF.

The chain recombines TRBV29-1 with TRBJ2-5; D gene ambiguous. The V gene's germline CDR1 is SQVTM and CDR2 ANQGSEA. The V end lost 3 bases, the J end lost 5 bases, and 7 bases lay between the germline ends. The CDR3 covers 11 residues. The CDR3 protein is CSVDGRETQYF. As DNA, the CDR3 is TGCAGCGTTGACGGGCGGGAGACCCAGTACTTC.